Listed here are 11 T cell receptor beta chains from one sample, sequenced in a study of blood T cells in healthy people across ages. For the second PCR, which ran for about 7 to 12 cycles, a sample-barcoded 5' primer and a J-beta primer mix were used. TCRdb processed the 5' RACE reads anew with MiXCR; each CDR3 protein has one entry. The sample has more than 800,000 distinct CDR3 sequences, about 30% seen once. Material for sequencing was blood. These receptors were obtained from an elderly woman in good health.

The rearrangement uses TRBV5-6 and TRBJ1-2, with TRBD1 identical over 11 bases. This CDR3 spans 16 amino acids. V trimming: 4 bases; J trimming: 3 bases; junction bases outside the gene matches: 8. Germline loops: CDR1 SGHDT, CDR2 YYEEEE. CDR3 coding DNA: TGTGCCAGCAGCCAGGACAGGGGGCATTCGGACTATGGCTACACCTTC. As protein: CASSQDRGHSDYGYTF.

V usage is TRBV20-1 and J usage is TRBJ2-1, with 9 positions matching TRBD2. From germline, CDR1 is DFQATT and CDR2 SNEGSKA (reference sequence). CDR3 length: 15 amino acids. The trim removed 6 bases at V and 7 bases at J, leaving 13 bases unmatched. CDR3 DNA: TGCAGTGCCCCCTCAGGCGGGAGGGGGTTTAATGAGCAGTTCTTC. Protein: CSAPSGGRGFNEQFF.

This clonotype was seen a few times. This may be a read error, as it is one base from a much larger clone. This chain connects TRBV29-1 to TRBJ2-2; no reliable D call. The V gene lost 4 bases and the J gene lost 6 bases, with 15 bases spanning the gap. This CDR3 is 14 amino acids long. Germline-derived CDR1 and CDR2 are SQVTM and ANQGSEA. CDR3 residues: CSVGESLGAGELFF. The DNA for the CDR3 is TGCAGCGTTGGCGAATCTCTGGGCGCCGGGGAGCTGTTTTTT.

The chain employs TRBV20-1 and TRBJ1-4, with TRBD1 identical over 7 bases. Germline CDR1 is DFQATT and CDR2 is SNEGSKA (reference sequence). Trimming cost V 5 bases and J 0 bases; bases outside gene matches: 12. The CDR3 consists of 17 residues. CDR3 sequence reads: CSAGKGQALPTNEKLFF. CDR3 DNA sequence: TGCAGTGCTGGCAAAGGACAGGCCCTCCCAACTAATGAAAAACTGTTTTTT.

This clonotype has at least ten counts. CDR3 DNA sequence: TGTGCCAGCAGTCCCGGGGGCCGAGAGACCCAGTACTTC. Residues: CASSPGGRETQYF. The V and J genes are TRBV18 and TRBJ2-5; the D gene could be TRBD1 or TRBD2 (6 bases each). The V end lost 8 bases, the J end lost 4 bases, and 14 bases lay between the germline ends. The CDR3 runs 13 residues. CDR1 and CDR2 from the germline V gene are KGHSH and LQKENI.

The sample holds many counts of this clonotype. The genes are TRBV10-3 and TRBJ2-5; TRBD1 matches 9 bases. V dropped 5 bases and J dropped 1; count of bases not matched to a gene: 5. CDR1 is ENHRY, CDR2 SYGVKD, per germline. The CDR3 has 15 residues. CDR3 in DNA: TGTGCCATCAGTCCCGGGACAGGGAGCCAAGAGACCCAGTACTTC. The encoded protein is CAISPGTGSQETQYF.

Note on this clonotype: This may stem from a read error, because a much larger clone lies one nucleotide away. This CDR3 reads CASESPGQENIQYF. In nucleotides, the CDR3 is TGTGCCAGCGAATCGCCGGGACAGGAAAACATTCAGTACTTC. This rearrangement joins TRBV28 to TRBJ2-5; 8 bases fit TRBD1. The J call could be wrong; TRBJ2-4 is a better fit for the DNA end. Germline values: CDR1 MDHEN, CDR2 SYDVKM. CDR3 length equals 14 residues.

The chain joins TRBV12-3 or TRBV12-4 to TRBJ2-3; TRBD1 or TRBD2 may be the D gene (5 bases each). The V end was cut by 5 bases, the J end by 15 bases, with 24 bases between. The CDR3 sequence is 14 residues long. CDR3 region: CASSHRVGPDTEYF. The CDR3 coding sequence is TGTGCCAGCAGTCATCGGGTGGGACCAGATACGGAATATTTT.

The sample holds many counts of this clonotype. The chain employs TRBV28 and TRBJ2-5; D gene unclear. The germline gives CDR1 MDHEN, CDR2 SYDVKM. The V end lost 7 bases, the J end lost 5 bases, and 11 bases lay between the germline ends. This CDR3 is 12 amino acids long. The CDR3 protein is CASTPRTETQYF. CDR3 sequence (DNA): TGTGCCAGCACTCCCCGCACGGAGACCCAGTACTTC. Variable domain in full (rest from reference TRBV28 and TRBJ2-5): DVKVTQSSRYLVKRTGEKVFLECVQDMDHENMFWYRQDPGLGLRLIYFSYDVKMKEKGDIPEGYSVSREKKERFSLILESASTNQTSMYLCASTPRTETQYFGPGTRLLVL.

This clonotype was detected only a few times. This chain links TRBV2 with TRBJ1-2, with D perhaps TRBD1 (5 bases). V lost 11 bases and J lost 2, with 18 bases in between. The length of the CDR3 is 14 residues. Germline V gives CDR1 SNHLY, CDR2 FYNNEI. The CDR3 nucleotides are TGTGCCGGTCGGTTCGGGGGTGGGAACTATGGCTACACCTTC. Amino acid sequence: CAGRFGGGNYGYTF.

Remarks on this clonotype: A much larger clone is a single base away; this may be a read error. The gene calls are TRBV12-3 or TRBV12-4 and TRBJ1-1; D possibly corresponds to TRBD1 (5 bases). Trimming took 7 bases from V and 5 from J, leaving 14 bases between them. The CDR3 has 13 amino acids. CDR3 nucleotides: TGTGCCAGCAATGACGGGGGGTGGACTGAAGCTTTCTTT. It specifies CASNDGGWTEAFF.